These 5 T cell receptor beta chains originate from one sample sequenced in a study of neoadjuvant anti-PD-1 for oral cavity cancer (dated by TCRdb to the early 2020s). Libraries were constructed by the immunoSEQ multiplex PCR assay. The clones in this table, taken by TCRdb from immuneACCESS, are in-frame only. Not every clone is retained; where verified, under half of the shortfall comes from an unresolved V gene, and the cause of the rest is unknown. The sample includes more than 10,000 clones, with around 60% observed a single time. Clones ranked in the top ten supply about 2.1% of the sample. What this sample's time point label stands for: before neoadjuvant nivolumab. Material: PBMCs, obtained before nivolumab (anti-PD-1) treatment. These receptors were taken from a person between 40 and 85 years old with oral cavity squamous cell carcinoma.

The chain combines TRBV29-1 with TRBJ2-2; TRBD2 matches 11 bases. Germline V gene sequence: CDR1 SQVTM, CDR2 ANQGSEA. This CDR3 region has 19 residues. V lost 5 bases, J lost 2 bases, and 16 bases stayed unmatched. This CDR3 reads CSVSFMGGSGGANTGELFF. DNA for the CDR3: TGCAGCGTTTCTTTCATGGGCGGTAGCGGGGGGGCCAACACCGGGGAGCTGTTTTTT.

V is TRBV11-2 and J is TRBJ2-7; 8 nucleotides match TRBD1. The CDR3 has 15 residues. V lost 4 bases, J lost 2 bases, and 7 bases stayed unmatched. CDR1 and CDR2 (germline): SGHAT, FQNNGV. CDR3 residues: CASSYAGGMAYEQYF. In nucleotides, the CDR3 is TGTGCCAGCAGCTACGCAGGGGGCATGGCCTACGAGCAGTACTTC. The whole variable domain, remainder taken from reference TRBV11-2 and TRBJ2-7, is EAGVAQSPRYKIIEKRQSVAFWCNPISGHATLYWYQQILGQGPKLLIQFQNNGVVDDSQLPKDRFSAERLKGVDSTLKIQPAKLEDSAVYLCASSYAGGMAYEQYFGPGTRLTVT.

This chain uses TRBV29-1 with TRBJ2-7; the match to TRBD1 covers 9 bases. CDR3 length equals 15 residues. Germline CDR1 SQVTM, CDR2 ANQGSEA. V lost 1 base to trimming and J lost 0 bases; unmatched junction nucleotides: 4. For the CDR3, the DNA is TGCAGCGTTGAAGCAGGACAGGGGAGCTCCTACGAGCAGTACTTC. This gives the protein CSVEAGQGSSYEQYF.

This chain connects TRBV7-8 to TRBJ2-2; unclear D gene. Trimming cost V 0 bases and J 7 bases, with 9 bases left between them. Looked up from germline, CDR1 is SGHVS and CDR2 is FQNEAQ. This CDR3 has 14 residues. CDR3 DNA sequence: TGTGCCAGCAGCTTAGCCGGCTGGGGCGGGGAGCTGTTTTTT. Protein: CASSLAGWGGELFF.

This sequence joins TRBV27 and TRBJ2-1; TRBD1 aligns across 9 bases. Germline-derived CDR1 and CDR2 are MNHEY and SMNVEV (reference sequence). J gave up 7 bases and V 2 bases, and 15 bases lay outside the gene matches. The CDR3 is made up of 18 amino acids. As DNA, the CDR3 is TGTGCCAGCAGTTTAGGGACAGGGCCAAACTTTAAACTAAATGAGCAGTTCTTC. Translation gives CASSLGTGPNFKLNEQFF.